A selection of T cell receptor beta chains follows, all from one sample in a study of beta chain features in type 1 diabetes. The table came from immunoSEQ multiplex PCR; TCRdb's copy has only in-frame clones and leaves some out. Among 680,000 or so clones, 15% to 19% were seen once, and the ten largest hold about 0.097%. What was sequenced was naive CD4+ T cells from blood. The receptor set was obtained from a man younger than 35 in good health. The CDR3 runs from the conserved cysteine through the conserved F or W.

v_gene	CDR3aa
TRBV6-6	CASSGQTYEQYF
TRBV4-3	CASSQDGQGGGGYTF
TRBV13	CASSPGTGRGYTF
TRBV5-4	CASSLAEDEQFF
TRBV19	CASSIVGGPYEQYF
TRBV29-1	CSVGSGVNEQFF
TRBV5-1	CASSLWEGEQFF
TRBV30	CAWSVQGGPTYEQYF
TRBV7-2	CASTLVTDTQYF
TRBV25-1	CASSERLITEAFF
TRBV4-2	CASSRVMGEQYF
TRBV6-1	CASRNSSYNEQFF
TRBV9	CASSTSGNTIYF
TRBV28	CASSPLDRVGYGYTF
TRBV30	CAWSVYRTSLAKNIQYF
TRBV7-2	CASSSGLAGVYNEQFF
TRBV5-6	CASSRTGSTEAFF
TRBV19	CASSTLKGNTEAFF
TRBV28	CASHFRVVEETQYF
TRBV4-1	CASSQDRLGHGYTF
TRBV20-1	CSAREAFF
TRBV7-2	CASSLWTGMDF
TRBV2	CASSEGQGSFYEQYF
TRBV27	CASSLAFAPGRQSYNEQFF
TRBV6-5	CASSLGQGNNEQFF
TRBV10-3	CAVTGVYGYTF
TRBV7-2	CASSLRGNGPYEQYF
TRBV5-6	CASSPTGTSVETQYF
TRBV27	CASSFLTSGFRDTQYF
TRBV5-1	CASSPLGQGSYEQYF
TRBV28	CASGWGSYEQYF
TRBV7-2	CASSSQTLLYNEQFF
TRBV9	CASSEWTGGAQYF
TRBV7-2	CASSYMGGPYNEQFF
TRBV9	CASSVAVSSYEQYF
TRBV6-5	CASSNRGTNTEAFF
TRBV29-1	CSATGNGYTF
TRBV5-1	CASSPGTANYGYTF
TRBV29-1	CSVAGGRNEKLFF
TRBV4-3	CASSQTLNTEAFF
TRBV10-3	CAITSGDKRSAQYF
TRBV18	CASSRQGANQPQHF
TRBV7-9	CASSLAENNEQFF
TRBV4-3	CASSQGQSGANVLTF
TRBV7-2	CASSLYRGTPYEQYF
TRBV10-3	CAIRPSDSDSYEQYF
TRBV5-4	CASSRGGTWSGNTIYF